One and the same sample provided the 20 T cell receptor beta chains below, sequenced in a study of cytomegalovirus exposure and HLA in healthy donors. Sequencing used immunoSEQ multiplex PCR; TCRdb keeps in-frame clones, though not all of them. The sample holds fewer than 150,000 clones, 88% seen once. The sequenced sample consisted of PBMCs. The receptors stem from a woman aged 18-29 years in good health and CMV-seropositive.

V and J are TRBV9 and TRBJ2-2; 10 nucleotides match TRBD2. Germline CDR1 is SGDLS and CDR2 is YYNGEE. J lost 7 bases, V lost 4 bases, and 10 bases had no gene match. This CDR3 comprises 16 residues. DNA of the CDR3: TGTGCCAGCAGCCTCACAGCGGGAGGGCTTGTCGGGGAGCTGTTTTTT. As protein: CASSLTAGGLVGELFF.

The J gene is TRBJ1-1, the V gene TRBV7-2, with 8 nucleotides matching TRBD1. The V gene end was trimmed by 2 bases and the J gene end by 3 bases; junction bases not matched to a gene: 2. The CDR3 has 14 amino acids. CDR1 and CDR2 (germline): SGHTA, FQGNSA. For the CDR3, the DNA is TGTGCCAGCAGCTTAACAGGGGGAGACACTGAAGCTTTCTTT. Translating it yields CASSLTGGDTEAFF.

The chain has TRBV27 and TRBJ1-1; 9 nucleotides match TRBD1. This CDR3 has 14 residues. V dropped 6 bases and J dropped 1; count of bases not matched to a gene: 3. The germline CDR1 and CDR2 sequences are MNHEY and SMNVEV (reference sequence). CDR3 amino acids: CASRGDRENTEAFF. The CDR3 nucleotides read TGTGCCAGCAGGGGGGACAGGGAGAACACTGAAGCTTTCTTT.

This chain's CDR3 is CASSPRGAKNDYGYTF. The CDR3 nucleotides read TGTGCCAGTAGTCCACGGGGGGCGAAGAATGACTATGGCTACACCTTC. The chain combines TRBV19 with TRBJ1-2; D might be TRBD1 (6 bases). Trimming pared 5 bases from V and 3 bases from J, leaving 19 bases between. Germline V gives CDR1 LNHDA, CDR2 SQIVND (reference sequence). The CDR3 extends over 16 amino acids.

The sample holds a few counts of this clone. The CDR3 sequence is CASSWGLGGITDTQYF. DNA of the CDR3: TGTGCCAGCAGCTGGGGACTAGGAGGGATCACAGATACGCAGTATTTT. This chain links TRBV5-6 with TRBJ2-3; 8 bases match TRBD2. The CDR3 length is 16 residues. With V trimmed by 3 bases and J by 2 bases, 8 bases remained unmatched. Germline-derived CDR1 and CDR2 are SGHDT and YYEEEE.

This clone came up once. The chain combines TRBV5-1 with TRBJ2-5; D possibly corresponds to TRBD1 (5 bases). In germline, CDR1 is SGHRS, CDR2 YFSETQ. This CDR3 is 15 amino acids long. Trimming removed 2 bases from V and 5 bases from J, with 16 bases in between. CDR3 in DNA: TGCGCCAGCAGCTTAACCACAGGACGTCGGGAGACCCAGTACTTC. It translates to CASSLTTGRRETQYF.

The chain links TRBV5-1 to TRBJ1-6; 8 nucleotides agree with TRBD1. The trim removed 0 bases at V and 8 bases at J, leaving 4 bases unmatched. Germline assignment: CDR1 SGHRS and CDR2 YFSETQ. CDR3 length equals 15 residues. For the CDR3, the DNA is TGCGCCAGCAGCTTGGATAGACAGGGGCATTCACCCCTCCACTTT. It specifies CASSLDRQGHSPLHF.

The genes are TRBV6-5 and TRBJ1-1, with D possibly TRBD1 on 6 matching bases. CDR3 length: 14 residues. Germline V CDR1 and CDR2: MNHEY, SVGAGI. V was trimmed by 6 bases and J by 6 bases, leaving 17 bases between them. CDR3 coding DNA: TGTGCCAGCAGAGCCCTCAGGGGTAGCGCTGAAGCTTTCTTT. Its translation: CASRALRGSAEAFF.

The chain has TRBV5-1 and TRBJ2-7; 10 bases align to TRBD2. The CDR3 has 15 residues. Germline loops: CDR1 SGHRS, CDR2 YFSETQ. The V segment lost 4 bases and the J segment 1 base; nucleotides outside the gene matches: 5. CDR3 nucleotide sequence: TGCGCCAGCAGCACAGGACTAGCGGTTTCCTACGAGCAGTACTTC. Protein: CASSTGLAVSYEQYF. The full variable domain, completed using reference TRBV5-1 and TRBJ2-7, is KAGVTQTPRYLIKTRGQQVTLSCSPISGHRSVSWYQQTPGQGLQFLFEYFSETQRNKGNFPGRFSGRQFSNSRSEMNVSTLELGDSALYLCASSTGLAVSYEQYFGPGTRLTVT.

The CDR3 sequence is CASTPGLLNTEAFF. Written as DNA, the CDR3 is TGTGCCAGCACCCCTGGGCTCCTGAACACTGAAGCTTTCTTT. This chain links TRBV27 with TRBJ1-1, with D hard to call. The CDR3 consists of 14 residues. V lost 7 bases and J 0 bases, leaving 12 bases between the germline ends. Germline V gives CDR1 MNHEY, CDR2 SMNVEV (reference sequence).

The rearrangement uses TRBV2 and TRBJ1-2; 7 bases are a match to TRBD1. Trimming took 1 base from V and 6 from J; bases not matched to a gene: 8. This CDR3 is built from 15 residues. Germline CDR1 reads SNHLY; CDR2 reads FYNNEI. In DNA form, the CDR3 reads TGTGCCAGCAGTGAAGAGGGGGCAGAGAACGATGGCTACACCTTC. Protein sequence: CASSEEGAENDGYTF.

CDR3 in amino acids: CVRRKGMNTEAFF. The CDR3 DNA reads TGTGTTCGTCGAAAGGGGATGAACACTGAAGCTTTCTTT. V usage is TRBV6-5 and J usage is TRBJ1-1, with D tentatively TRBD1 (5 bases). The CDR3 length is 13 residues. Germline values: CDR1 MNHEY, CDR2 SVGAGI.

The chain couples TRBV2 to TRBJ1-6, with 7 bases identical to TRBD1. This CDR3 is built from 19 residues. Germline CDR1 reads SNHLY; CDR2 reads FYNNEI. With V trimmed by 7 bases and J by 6 bases, 21 bases remained unmatched. For the CDR3, the DNA is TGTGCCAGCAACGGAGGGACGGCCACAGGGGTCCCACCTAATTCACCCCTCCACTTT. Translation gives CASNGGTATGVPPNSPLHF.

The chain uses TRBV29-1 and TRBJ1-1; D may be TRBD1 (6 bases). The V end lost 7 bases, the J end lost 1 base, and 13 bases lay between the germline ends. Germline-derived CDR1 and CDR2 are SQVTM and ANQGSEA. The CDR3 contains 13 residues. DNA for the CDR3: TGCAGCGCCTCCATACAGGGGAACACTGAAGCTTTCTTT. Translating gives CSASIQGNTEAFF. Supplemented by reference TRBV29-1 and TRBJ1-1, the full variable domain reads SAVISQKPSRDICQRGTSLTIQCQVDSQVTMMFWYRQQPGQSLTLIATANQGSEATYESGFVIDKFPISRPNLTFSTLTVSNMSPEDSSIYLCSASIQGNTEAFFGQGTRLTVV.

This chain uses TRBV2 with TRBJ2-5; TRBD1 aligns across 7 bases. Germline loops: CDR1 SNHLY, CDR2 FYNNEI. The CDR3 is 14 residues long. The V segment lost 6 bases and the J segment 1 base; nucleotides outside the gene matches: 5. CDR3 in DNA: TGTGCCAGCAGAAGATCAGGGGGCCAAGAGACCCAGTACTTC. Translation: CASRRSGGQETQYF.

The chain combines TRBV18 with TRBJ1-6, with 7 bases lining up with TRBD1. The CDR3 is made up of 14 amino acids. Trimming took 2 bases from V and 10 from J; bases not matched to a gene: 5. Germline values: CDR1 KGHSH, CDR2 LQKENI. The CDR3 DNA is TGTGCCAGCTCACCAGGGACAGAAAAATCACCCCTCCACTTT. Residues: CASSPGTEKSPLHF.

The rearrangement joins TRBV10-1 to TRBJ2-1, with 11 bases identical to TRBD2. Trimming took 3 bases from V and 7 from J; bases not matched to a gene: 5. Germline V CDR1 and CDR2: WNHNN, SYGVQD (reference sequence). The CDR3 runs to 15 residues. CDR3 coding DNA: TGCGCCAGCAGTGACTCGGGACTAGCGGAGAATGAGCAGTTCTTC. As protein: CASSDSGLAENEQFF.

V is TRBV28 and J is TRBJ1-1; D may be TRBD1 (5 bases). This CDR3 has 13 amino acids. Trimming cost V 7 bases and J 3 bases, with 12 bases left between them. Germline CDR1 and CDR2: MDHEN and SYDVKM. CDR3 bases: TGTGCCAGCACCCCCGGGGGTTACACTGAAGCTTTCTTT. It translates to CASTPGGYTEAFF.

This chain links TRBV30 with TRBJ1-3; TRBD1 is a possible D gene (5 bases). V was trimmed by 5 bases and J by 0 bases, leaving 11 bases between them. The germline gives CDR1 GTSNPN, CDR2 SVGIG (reference sequence). This CDR3 is built from 14 residues. CDR3 DNA: TGTGCCTGGGGGACTCTCTTCTCTGGAAACACCATATATTTT. As protein: CAWGTLFSGNTIYF. Full variable domain (remainder filled in from reference TRBV30 and TRBJ1-3): SQTIHQWPATLVQPVGSPLSLECTVEGTSNPNLYWYRQAAGRGLQLLFYSVGIGQISSEVPQNLSASRPQDRQFILSSKKLLLSDSGFYLCAWGTLFSGNTIYFGEGSWLTVV.

V and J are TRBV5-1 and TRBJ1-2, with D perhaps TRBD1 (6 bases). The CDR3 has 14 residues. Trimming took 1 base from V and 4 from J, leaving 11 bases between them. Germline CDR1 reads SGHRS; CDR2 reads YFSETQ. CDR3 sequence: CASSLIGGPYGYTF. The DNA of the CDR3 is TGCGCCAGCAGCTTGATAGGGGGACCCTATGGCTACACCTTC.